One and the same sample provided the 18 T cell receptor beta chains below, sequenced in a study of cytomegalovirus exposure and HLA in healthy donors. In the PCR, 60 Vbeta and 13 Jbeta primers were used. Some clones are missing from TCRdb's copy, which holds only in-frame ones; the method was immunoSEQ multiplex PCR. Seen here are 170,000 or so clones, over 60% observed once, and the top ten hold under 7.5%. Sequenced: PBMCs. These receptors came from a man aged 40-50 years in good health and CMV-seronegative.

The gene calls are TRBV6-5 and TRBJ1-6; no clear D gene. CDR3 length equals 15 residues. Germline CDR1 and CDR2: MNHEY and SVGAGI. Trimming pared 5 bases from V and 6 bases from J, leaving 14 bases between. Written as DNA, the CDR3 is TGTGCCAGCAGTCCTGACGGACGGGGTAATTCACCCCTCCACTTT. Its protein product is CASSPDGRGNSPLHF.

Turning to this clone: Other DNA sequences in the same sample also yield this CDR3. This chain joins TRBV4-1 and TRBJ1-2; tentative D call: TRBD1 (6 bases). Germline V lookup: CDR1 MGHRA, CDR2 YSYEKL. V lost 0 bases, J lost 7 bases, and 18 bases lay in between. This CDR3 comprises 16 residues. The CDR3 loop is CASSQDGGARDIGYTF. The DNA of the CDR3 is TGCGCCAGCAGCCAAGATGGGGGGGCGCGGGATATTGGCTACACCTTC.

DNA for the CDR3: TGTGCCAGCAGTTGGACAGGGGGCAATCAGCCCCAGCATTTT. Encoded protein: CASSWTGGNQPQHF. V and J are TRBV27 and TRBJ1-5, with TRBD1 identical over 9 bases. V lost 4 bases to trimming and J lost 2 bases; unmatched junction nucleotides: 0. Germline CDR1 reads MNHEY; CDR2 reads SMNVEV (reference sequence). The CDR3 is 14 amino acids.

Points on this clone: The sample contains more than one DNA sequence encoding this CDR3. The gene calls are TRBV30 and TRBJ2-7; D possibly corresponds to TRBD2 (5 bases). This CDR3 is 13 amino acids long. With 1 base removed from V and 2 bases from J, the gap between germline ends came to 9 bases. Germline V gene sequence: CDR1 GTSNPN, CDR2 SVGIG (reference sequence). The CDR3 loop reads CAWSASRAYEQYF. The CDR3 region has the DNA TGTGCCTGGAGTGCTAGCCGTGCCTACGAGCAGTACTTC.

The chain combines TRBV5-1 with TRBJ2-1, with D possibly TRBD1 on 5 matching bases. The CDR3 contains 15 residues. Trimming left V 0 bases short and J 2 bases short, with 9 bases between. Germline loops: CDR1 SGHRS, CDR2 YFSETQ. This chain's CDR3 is CASSLVSGTYNEQFF. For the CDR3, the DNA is TGCGCCAGCAGCTTGGTGTCAGGGACCTACAATGAGCAGTTCTTC. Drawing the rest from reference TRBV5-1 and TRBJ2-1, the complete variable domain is KAGVTQTPRYLIKTRGQQVTLSCSPISGHRSVSWYQQTPGQGLQFLFEYFSETQRNKGNFPGRFSGRQFSNSRSEMNVSTLELGDSALYLCASSLVSGTYNEQFFGPGTRLTVL.

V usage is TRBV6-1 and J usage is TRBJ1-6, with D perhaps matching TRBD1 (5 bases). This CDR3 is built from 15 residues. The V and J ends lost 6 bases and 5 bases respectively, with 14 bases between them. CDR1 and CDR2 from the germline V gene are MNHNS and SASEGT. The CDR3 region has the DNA TGTGCCAGCAGGTCAGGGAATTTGAATAATTCACCCCTCCACTTT. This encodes CASRSGNLNNSPLHF.

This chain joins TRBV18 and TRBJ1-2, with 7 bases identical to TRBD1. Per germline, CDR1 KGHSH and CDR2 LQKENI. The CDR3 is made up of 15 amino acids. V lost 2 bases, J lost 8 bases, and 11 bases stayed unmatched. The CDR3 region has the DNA TGTGCCAGCTCACCAAACACAGACAGGGAAGGAGGCTACACCTTC. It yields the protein CASSPNTDREGGYTF.

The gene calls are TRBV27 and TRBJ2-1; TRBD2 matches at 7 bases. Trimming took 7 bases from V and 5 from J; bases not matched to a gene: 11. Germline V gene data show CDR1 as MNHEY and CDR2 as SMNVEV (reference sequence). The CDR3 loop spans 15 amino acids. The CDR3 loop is CASTPRLAADNEQFF. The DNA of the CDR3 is TGTGCCAGCACTCCCAGGCTAGCGGCTGACAATGAGCAGTTCTTC.

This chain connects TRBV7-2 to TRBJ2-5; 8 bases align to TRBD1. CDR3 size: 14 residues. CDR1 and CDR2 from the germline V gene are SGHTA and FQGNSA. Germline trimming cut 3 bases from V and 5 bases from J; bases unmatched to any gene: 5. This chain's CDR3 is CASSLQGAIETQYF. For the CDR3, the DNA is TGTGCCAGCAGCTTGCAGGGGGCAATCGAGACCCAGTACTTC. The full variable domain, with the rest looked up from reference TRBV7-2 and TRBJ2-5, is GAGVSQSPSNKVTEKGKDVELRCDPISGHTALYWYRQSLGQGLEFLIYFQGNSAPDKSGLPSDRFSAERTGGSVSTLTIQRTQQEDSAVYLCASSLQGAIETQYFGPGTRLLVL.

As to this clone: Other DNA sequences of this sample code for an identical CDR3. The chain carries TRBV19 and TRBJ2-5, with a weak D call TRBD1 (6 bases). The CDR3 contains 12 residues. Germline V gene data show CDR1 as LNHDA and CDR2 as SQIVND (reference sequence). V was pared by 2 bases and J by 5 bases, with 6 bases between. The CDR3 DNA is TGTGCCAGTAGTATAAGGGGGGAGACCCAGTACTTC. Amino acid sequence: CASSIRGETQYF.

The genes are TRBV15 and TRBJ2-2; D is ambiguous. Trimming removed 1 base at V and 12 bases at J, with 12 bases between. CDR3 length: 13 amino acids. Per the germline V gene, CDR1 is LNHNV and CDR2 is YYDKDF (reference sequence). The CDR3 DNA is TGTGCCACCAGCAGAGCCTTTACAGTAAAGCTGTTTTTT. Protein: CATSRAFTVKLFF.

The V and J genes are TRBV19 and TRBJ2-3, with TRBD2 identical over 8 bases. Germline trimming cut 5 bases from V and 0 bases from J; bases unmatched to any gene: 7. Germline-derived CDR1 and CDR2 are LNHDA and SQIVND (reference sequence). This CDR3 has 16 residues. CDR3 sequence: CASSRLAGPSTDTQYF. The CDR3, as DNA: TGTGCCAGTAGTCGCCTAGCGGGTCCTAGCACAGATACGCAGTATTTT. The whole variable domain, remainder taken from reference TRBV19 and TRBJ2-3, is DGGITQSPKYLFRKEGQNVTLSCEQNLNHDAMYWYRQDPGQGLRLIYYSQIVNDFQKGDIAEGYSVSREKKESFPLTVTSAQKNPTAFYLCASSRLAGPSTDTQYFGPGTRLTVL.

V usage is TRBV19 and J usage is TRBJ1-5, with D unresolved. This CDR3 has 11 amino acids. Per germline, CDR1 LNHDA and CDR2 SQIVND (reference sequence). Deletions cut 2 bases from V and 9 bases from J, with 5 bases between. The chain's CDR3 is CASSISGPQHF. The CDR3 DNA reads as TGTGCCAGTAGTATATCGGGGCCCCAGCATTTT. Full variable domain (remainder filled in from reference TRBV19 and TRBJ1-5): DGGITQSPKYLFRKEGQNVTLSCEQNLNHDAMYWYRQDPGQGLRLIYYSQIVNDFQKGDIAEGYSVSREKKESFPLTVTSAQKNPTAFYLCASSISGPQHFGDGTRLSIL.

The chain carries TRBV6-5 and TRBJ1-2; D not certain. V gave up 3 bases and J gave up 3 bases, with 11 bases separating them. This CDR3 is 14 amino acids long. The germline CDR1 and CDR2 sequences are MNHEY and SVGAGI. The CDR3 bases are TGTGCCAGCAGTTATCTGGGGAGGGACTATGGCTACACCTTC. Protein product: CASSYLGRDYGYTF.

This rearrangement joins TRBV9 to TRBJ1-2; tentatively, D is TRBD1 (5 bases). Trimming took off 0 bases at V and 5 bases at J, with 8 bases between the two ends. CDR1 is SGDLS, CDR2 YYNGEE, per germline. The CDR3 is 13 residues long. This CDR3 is CASSVGQGYGYTF. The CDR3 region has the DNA TGTGCCAGCAGCGTAGGCCAGGGATATGGCTACACCTTC. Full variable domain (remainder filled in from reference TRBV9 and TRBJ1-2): DSGVTQTPKHLITATGQRVTLRCSPRSGDLSVYWYQQSLDQGLQFLIQYYNGEERAKGNILERFSAQQFPDLHSELNLSSLELGDSALYFCASSVGQGYGYTFGSGTRLTVV.

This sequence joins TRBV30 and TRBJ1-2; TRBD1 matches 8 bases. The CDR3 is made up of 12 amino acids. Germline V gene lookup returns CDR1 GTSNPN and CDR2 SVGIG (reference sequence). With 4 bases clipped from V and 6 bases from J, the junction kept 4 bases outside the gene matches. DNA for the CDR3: TGTGCCTGGACCCGACAGGGGAATGGCTACACCTTC. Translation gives CAWTRQGNGYTF.

CDR3 coding DNA: TGCGCCAGCAATTTACCGGACTCAACCTCCCCGCCGAGCACAGATACGCAGTATTTT. It yields the protein CASNLPDSTSPPSTDTQYF. The chain is built from TRBV10-1 and TRBJ2-3; D perhaps matches TRBD2 (5 bases). The CDR3 sequence is 19 residues long. Germline V CDR1 and CDR2: WNHNN, SYGVQD (reference sequence). Trimming cost V 7 bases and J 0 bases, with 26 bases left between them.

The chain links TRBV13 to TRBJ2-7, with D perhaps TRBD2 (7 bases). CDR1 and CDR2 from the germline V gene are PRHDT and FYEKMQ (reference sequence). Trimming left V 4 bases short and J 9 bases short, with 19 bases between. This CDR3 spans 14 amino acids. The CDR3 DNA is TGTGCCAGCAGCTCCCCGGGACGGGGGGCACCGCAGTACTTC. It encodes CASSSPGRGAPQYF.